The 6 T cell receptor beta chains below come from one sample, sequenced in a study of OX40 agonist ivuxolimab in advanced cancers. Receptors were amplified or captured by the immunoSEQ multiplex PCR assay. What TCRdb holds here is the immuneACCESS table cut down to in-frame rearrangements. Part of the clones is not present; checked against another copy, under half of the missing clones reflect an unresolved V gene, and the others are unexplained. For this sample the table gives roughly 120,000 clones, of which around 92% were detected only once. Jointly, the top ten make up 0.8% to 1% of the sample. Sequences were derived from CD4+ or CD8+ T cells sorted from blood, sampled in a trial of the OX40 agonist ivuxolimab. These receptors were collected from an adult with an advanced solid tumor such as melanoma, head and neck, liver or kidney cancer.

The V call is TRBV4-2, the J call TRBJ2-5, with D possibly being TRBD2 (6 bases). The J call is uncertain, as TRBJ2-7 better fits the DNA end. Germline CDR1 reads LGHNA; CDR2 reads YNFKEQ. The CDR3 is 13 amino acids. CDR3 protein: CASSLDYSYEQYF. The CDR3 DNA sequence: TGTGCCAGCAGCTTGGACTATTCCTACGAGCAGTACTTC.

The chain employs TRBV7-3 and TRBJ1-1, with D uncertain. The CDR3 length is 14 residues. CDR1 and CDR2 (germline): SGHTA, FQGTGA. The V gene lost 2 bases and the J gene lost 4 bases, with 11 bases spanning the gap. The DNA for the CDR3 is TGTGCCAGCAGCTTATGGGCCAGCGGCACTGAAGCTTTCTTT. Amino acids: CASSLWASGTEAFF.

The chain carries TRBV10-2 and TRBJ1-1, with D possibly matching TRBD1 (6 bases). There are 15 residues in the CDR3. Trimming shortened V by 6 bases and J by 6 bases, and 20 bases separated the two germline ends. Germline V gives CDR1 WSHSY, CDR2 SAAADI. Written as DNA, the CDR3 is TGCGCCAGCAGCGATTTCGGGACACCCGACGCTGAAGCTTTCTTT. Encoded protein: CASSDFGTPDAEAFF.

The gene calls are TRBV18 and TRBJ1-1; D is ambiguous. The CDR3 runs 14 residues. Germline V gene lookup returns CDR1 KGHSH and CDR2 LQKENI. Trimming removed 5 bases from V and 4 bases from J, with 14 bases in between. This CDR3 reads CASSSFDGGTEAFF. In nucleotides, the CDR3 is TGTGCCAGCTCATCTTTCGACGGCGGCACTGAAGCTTTCTTT. Using reference TRBV18 and TRBJ1-1 for the parts outside the CDR3, the full variable domain is NAGVMQNPRHLVRRRGQEARLRCSPMKGHSHVYWYRQLPEEGLKFMVYLQKENIIDESGMPKERFSAEFPKEGPSILRIQQVVRGDSAAYFCASSSFDGGTEAFFGQGTRLTVV.

This chain connects TRBV15 to TRBJ1-1; possibly TRBD1 for D (6 bases). Germline V lookup: CDR1 LNHNV, CDR2 YYDKDF (reference sequence). The CDR3 loop spans 14 amino acids. Trimming took off 5 bases at V and 1 base at J, with 11 bases between the two ends. The CDR3 coding sequence is TGTGCCACCAGCCAGGGGCAGACGAACACTGAAGCTTTCTTT. It yields the protein CATSQGQTNTEAFF.

The rearrangement links TRBV28 to TRBJ2-3; 9 bases line up with TRBD1. The CDR3 sequence is 16 residues long. The trim removed 7 bases at V and 8 bases at J, leaving 16 bases unmatched. Germline CDR1 and CDR2: MDHEN and SYDVKM. CDR3 coding DNA: TGTGCCAGCACCGCCCCATCGGGACAGGGTCTCCCTACGCAGTATTTT. Protein: CASTAPSGQGLPTQYF.